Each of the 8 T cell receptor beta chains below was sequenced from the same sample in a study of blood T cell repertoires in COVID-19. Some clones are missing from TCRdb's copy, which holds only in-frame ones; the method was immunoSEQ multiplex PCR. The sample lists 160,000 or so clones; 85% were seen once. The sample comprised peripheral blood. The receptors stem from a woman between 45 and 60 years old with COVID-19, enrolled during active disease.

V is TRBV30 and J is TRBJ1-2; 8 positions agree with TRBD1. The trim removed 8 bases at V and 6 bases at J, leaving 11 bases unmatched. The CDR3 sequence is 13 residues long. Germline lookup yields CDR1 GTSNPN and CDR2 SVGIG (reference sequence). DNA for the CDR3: TGTGCCGGCCTAGGACAGGGTAAGAATGGCTACACCTTC. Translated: CAGLGQGKNGYTF.

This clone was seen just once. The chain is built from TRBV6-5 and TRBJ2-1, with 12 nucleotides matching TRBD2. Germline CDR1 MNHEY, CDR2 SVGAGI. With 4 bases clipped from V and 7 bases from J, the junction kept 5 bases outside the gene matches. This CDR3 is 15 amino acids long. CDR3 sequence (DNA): TGTGCCAGCAGTTTACTAGCGGGGGGCTTAAATGAGCAGTTCTTC. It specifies CASSLLAGGLNEQFF.

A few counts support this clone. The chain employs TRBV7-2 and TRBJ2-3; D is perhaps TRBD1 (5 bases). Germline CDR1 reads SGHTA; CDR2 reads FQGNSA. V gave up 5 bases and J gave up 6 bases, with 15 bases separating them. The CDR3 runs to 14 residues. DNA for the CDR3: TGTGCCAGCAGCACCCGGACACCGCCTGATACGCAGTATTTT. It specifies CASSTRTPPDTQYF. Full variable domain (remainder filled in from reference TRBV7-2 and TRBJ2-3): GAGVSQSPSNKVTEKGKDVELRCDPISGHTALYWYRQSLGQGLEFLIYFQGNSAPDKSGLPSDRFSAERTGGSVSTLTIQRTQQEDSAVYLCASSTRTPPDTQYFGPGTRLTVL.

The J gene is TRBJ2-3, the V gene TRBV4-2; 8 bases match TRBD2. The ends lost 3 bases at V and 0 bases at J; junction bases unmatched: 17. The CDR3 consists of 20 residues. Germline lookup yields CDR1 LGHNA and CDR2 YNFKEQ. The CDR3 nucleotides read TGTGCCAGCAGCCAGGTTTTGGATTTATCGGGGGGGGATAGCACAGATACGCAGTATTTT. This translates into CASSQVLDLSGGDSTDTQYF.

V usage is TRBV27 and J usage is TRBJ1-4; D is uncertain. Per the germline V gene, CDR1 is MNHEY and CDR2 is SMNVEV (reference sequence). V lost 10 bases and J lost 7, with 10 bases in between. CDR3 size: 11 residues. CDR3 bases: TGTGCCACCGACTTATGTGAAAAACTGTTTTTT. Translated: CATDLCEKLFF.

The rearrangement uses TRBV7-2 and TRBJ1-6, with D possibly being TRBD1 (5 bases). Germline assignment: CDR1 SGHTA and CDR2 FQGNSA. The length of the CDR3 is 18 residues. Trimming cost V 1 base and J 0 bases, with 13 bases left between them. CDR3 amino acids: CASSLGTSSSSYNSPLHF. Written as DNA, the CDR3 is TGTGCCAGCAGCTTAGGGACATCATCGAGCTCCTATAATTCACCCCTCCACTTT.

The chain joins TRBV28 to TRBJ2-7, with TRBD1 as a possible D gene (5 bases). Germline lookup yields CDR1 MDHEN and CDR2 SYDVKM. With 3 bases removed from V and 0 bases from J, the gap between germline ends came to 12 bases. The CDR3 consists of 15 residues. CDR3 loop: CASSFFGQSSYEQYF. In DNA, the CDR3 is TGTGCCAGCAGTTTTTTTGGACAAAGCTCCTACGAGCAGTACTTC.

DNA for the CDR3: TGTGCCAGCAGCCTATGGGCTTCGACTGAAGCTTTCTTT. This sequence encodes CASSLWASTEAFF. This rearrangement joins TRBV3-1 (or the pseudogene TRBV3-2) to TRBJ1-1, with D unclear. Trimming shortened V by 4 bases and J by 5 bases, and 11 bases separated the two germline ends. The germline V gene encodes CDR1 LGHDT and CDR2 YNNKEL (reference sequence). The CDR3 is 13 amino acids.